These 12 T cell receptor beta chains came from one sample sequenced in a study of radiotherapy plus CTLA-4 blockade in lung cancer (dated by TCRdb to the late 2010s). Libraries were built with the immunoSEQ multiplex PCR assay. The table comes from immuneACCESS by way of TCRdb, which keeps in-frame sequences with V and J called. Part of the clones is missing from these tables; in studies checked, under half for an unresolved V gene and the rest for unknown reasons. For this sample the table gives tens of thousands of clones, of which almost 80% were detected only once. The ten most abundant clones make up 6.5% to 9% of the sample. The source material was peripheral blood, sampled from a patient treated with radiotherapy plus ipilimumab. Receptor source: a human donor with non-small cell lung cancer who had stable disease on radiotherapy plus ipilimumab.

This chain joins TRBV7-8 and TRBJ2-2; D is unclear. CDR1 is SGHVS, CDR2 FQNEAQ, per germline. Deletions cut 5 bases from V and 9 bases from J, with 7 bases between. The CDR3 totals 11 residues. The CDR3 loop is CASSPLRELFF. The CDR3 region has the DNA TGTGCCAGCAGCCCTTTACGGGAGCTGTTTTTT.

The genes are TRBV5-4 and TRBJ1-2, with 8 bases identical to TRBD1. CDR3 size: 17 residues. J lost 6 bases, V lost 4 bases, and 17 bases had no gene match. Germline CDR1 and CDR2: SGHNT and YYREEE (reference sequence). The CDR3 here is CASSPALGQGKEDGYTF. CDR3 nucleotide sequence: TGTGCCAGCAGCCCGGCCCTTGGACAGGGAAAGGAGGATGGCTACACCTTC.

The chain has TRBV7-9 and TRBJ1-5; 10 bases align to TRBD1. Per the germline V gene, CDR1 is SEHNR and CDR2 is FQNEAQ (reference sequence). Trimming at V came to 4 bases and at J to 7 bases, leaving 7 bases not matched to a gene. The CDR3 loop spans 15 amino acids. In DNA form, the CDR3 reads TGTGCCAGCAGCTCGACAGGGGGCGCGGAGCAGCCCCAGCATTTT. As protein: CASSSTGGAEQPQHF.

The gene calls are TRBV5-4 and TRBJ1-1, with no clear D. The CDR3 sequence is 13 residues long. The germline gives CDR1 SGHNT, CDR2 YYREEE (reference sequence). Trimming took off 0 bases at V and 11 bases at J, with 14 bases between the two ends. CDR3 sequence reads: CASSLGPTGRAFF. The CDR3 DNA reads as TGTGCCAGCAGCTTGGGCCCTACCGGACGGGCTTTCTTT.

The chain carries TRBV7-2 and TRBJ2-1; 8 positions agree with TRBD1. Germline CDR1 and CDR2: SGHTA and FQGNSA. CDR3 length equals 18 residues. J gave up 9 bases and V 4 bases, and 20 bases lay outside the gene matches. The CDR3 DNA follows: TGTGCCAGCAGCTCGGTAACAGGGGGGCCGGGATTAATTGGTGAGCAGTTCTTC. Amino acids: CASSSVTGGPGLIGEQFF.

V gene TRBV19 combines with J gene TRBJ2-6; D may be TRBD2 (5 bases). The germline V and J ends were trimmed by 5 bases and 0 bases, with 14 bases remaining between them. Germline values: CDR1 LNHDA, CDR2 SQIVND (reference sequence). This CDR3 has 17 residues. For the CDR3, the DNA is TGTGCCAGTAGTGAGGGCGCAGGAGTCTCTGGGGCCAACGTCCTGACTTTC. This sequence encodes CASSEGAGVSGANVLTF.

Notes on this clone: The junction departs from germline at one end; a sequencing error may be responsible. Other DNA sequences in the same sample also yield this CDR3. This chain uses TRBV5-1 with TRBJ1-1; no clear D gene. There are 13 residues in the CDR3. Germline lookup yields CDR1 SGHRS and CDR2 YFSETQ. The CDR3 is CASSLARSDEAFF. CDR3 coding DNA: TGCGCCAGTAGCTTGGCCCGTTCGGATGAAGCTTTCTTT.

CDR3 region: CASSPASGEKLFF. The CDR3 bases are TGTGCCAGCAGCCCCGCATCAGGTGAAAAACTGTTTTTT. The chain joins TRBV28 to TRBJ1-4; D unclear. V dropped 6 bases and J dropped 7 bases, with 12 bases sitting between them. Germline V lookup: CDR1 MDHEN, CDR2 SYDVKM. CDR3 length equals 13 residues.

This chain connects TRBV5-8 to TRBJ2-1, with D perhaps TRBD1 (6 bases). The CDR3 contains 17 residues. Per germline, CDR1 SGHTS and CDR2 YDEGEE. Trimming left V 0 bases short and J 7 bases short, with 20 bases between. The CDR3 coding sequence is TGTGCCAGCAGCTTGGCCGTCTACAGGGCTTTTAAGAATGAGCAGTTCTTC. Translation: CASSLAVYRAFKNEQFF.

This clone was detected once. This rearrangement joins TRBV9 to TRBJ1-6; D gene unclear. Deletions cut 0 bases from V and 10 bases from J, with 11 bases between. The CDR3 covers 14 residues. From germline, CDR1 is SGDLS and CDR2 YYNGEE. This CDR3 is CASSVAAERSPLHF. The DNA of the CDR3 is TGTGCCAGCAGCGTAGCGGCCGAACGCTCACCCCTCCACTTT. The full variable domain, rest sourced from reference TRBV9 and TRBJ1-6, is DSGVTQTPKHLITATGQRVTLRCSPRSGDLSVYWYQQSLDQGLQFLIQYYNGEERAKGNILERFSAQQFPDLHSELNLSSLELGDSALYFCASSVAAERSPLHFGNGTRLTVT.

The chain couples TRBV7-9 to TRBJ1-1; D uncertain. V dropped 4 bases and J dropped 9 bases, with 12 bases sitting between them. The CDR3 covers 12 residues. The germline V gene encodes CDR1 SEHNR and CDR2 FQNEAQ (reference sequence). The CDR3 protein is CASSSLPGKAFF. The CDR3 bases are TGTGCCAGCAGCTCCCTTCCGGGCAAAGCTTTCTTT. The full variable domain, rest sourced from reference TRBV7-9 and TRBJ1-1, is DTGVSQNPRHKITKRGQNVTFRCDPISEHNRLYWYRQTLGQGPEFLTYFQNEAQLEKSRLLSDRFSAERPKGSFSTLEIQRTEQGDSAMYLCASSSLPGKAFFGQGTRLTVV.

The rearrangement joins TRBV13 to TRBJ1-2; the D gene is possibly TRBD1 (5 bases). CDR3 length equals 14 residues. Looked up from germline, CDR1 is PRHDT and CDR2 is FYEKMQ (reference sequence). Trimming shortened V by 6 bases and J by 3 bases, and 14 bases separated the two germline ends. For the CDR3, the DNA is TGTGCCAGCAGACTTGGGGGGAACTACTATGGCTACACCTTC. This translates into CASRLGGNYYGYTF.